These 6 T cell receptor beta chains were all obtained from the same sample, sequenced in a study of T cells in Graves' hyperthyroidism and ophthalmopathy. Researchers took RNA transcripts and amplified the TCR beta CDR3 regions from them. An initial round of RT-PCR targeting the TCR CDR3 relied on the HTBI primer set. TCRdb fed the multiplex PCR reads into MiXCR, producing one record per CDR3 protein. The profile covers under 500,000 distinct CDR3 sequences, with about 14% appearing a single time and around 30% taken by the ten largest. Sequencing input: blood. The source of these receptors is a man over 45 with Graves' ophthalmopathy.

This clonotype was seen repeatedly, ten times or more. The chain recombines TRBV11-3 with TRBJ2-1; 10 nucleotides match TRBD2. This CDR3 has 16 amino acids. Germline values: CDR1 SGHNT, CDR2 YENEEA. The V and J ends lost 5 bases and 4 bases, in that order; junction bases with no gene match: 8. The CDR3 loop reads CASSPGRTSGYNEQFF. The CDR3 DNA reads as TGTGCCAGCAGCCCCGGAAGGACTAGCGGTTACAATGAGCAGTTCTTC.

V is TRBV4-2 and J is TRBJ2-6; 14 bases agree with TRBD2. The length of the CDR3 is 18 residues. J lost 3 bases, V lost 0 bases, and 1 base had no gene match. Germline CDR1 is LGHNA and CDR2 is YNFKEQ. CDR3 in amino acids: CASSQEGLAGVGANVLTF. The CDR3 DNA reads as TGTGCCAGCAGCCAAGAGGGACTAGCGGGAGTTGGGGCCAACGTCCTGACTTTC.

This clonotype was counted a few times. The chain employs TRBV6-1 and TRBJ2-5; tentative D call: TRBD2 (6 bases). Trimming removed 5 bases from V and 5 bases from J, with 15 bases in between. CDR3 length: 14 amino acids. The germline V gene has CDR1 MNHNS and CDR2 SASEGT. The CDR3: CASSSILREETQYF. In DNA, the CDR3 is TGTGCCAGCAGTTCGATTCTACGGGAGGAGACCCAGTACTTC.

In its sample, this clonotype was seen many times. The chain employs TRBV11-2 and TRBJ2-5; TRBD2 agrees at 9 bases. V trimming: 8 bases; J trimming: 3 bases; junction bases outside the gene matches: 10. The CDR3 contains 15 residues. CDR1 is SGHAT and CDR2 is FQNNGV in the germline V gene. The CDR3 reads CASAHSGSWEETQYF. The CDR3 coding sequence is TGTGCCAGCGCTCATAGCGGGAGTTGGGAAGAGACCCAGTACTTC.

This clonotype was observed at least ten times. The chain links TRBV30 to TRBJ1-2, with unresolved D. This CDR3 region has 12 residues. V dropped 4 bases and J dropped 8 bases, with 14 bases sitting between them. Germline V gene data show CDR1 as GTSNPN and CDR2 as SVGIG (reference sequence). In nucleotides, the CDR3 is TGTGCCTGGAATGGAGGGAGGAAGGGCTACACCTTC. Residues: CAWNGGRKGYTF.

CDR3 residues: CASSFGVGGRETQYF. The CDR3 DNA is TGTGCCAGCAGCTTCGGCGTGGGGGGAAGAGAGACCCAGTACTTC. J is TRBJ2-5 and V is TRBV7-9; perhaps TRBD2 as D (6 bases). The CDR3 contains 15 residues. Per germline, CDR1 SEHNR and CDR2 FQNEAQ (reference sequence). The V end lost 3 bases, the J end lost 4 bases, and 15 bases lay between the germline ends.